The 8 T cell receptor beta chains reported below all come from one sample, sequenced in a study of blood T cells in healthy people across ages. Next came a second PCR, run for about 7 to 11 cycles, which used a sample-barcoded 5' primer along with a J-beta primer mix. A single record per CDR3 protein comes from TCRdb applying MiXCR to the 5' RACE reads. This table has about 1.8 million distinct CDR3 sequences, roughly 50% appearing once. The sample taken for sequencing was blood. The receptors derive from a woman between 40 and 55 years old in good health.

CDR3 bases: TGCGCCAGCAGCCGCGATCCGGGGGGAGAAGATACGCAGTATTTT. The encoded protein is CASSRDPGGEDTQYF. J is TRBJ2-3 and V is TRBV4-3; 7 positions agree with TRBD2. The V gene end was trimmed by 4 bases and the J gene end by 5 bases; junction bases not matched to a gene: 9. Germline CDR1 is LGHNA and CDR2 is YSLEER. The CDR3 loop spans 15 amino acids.

This clonotype was detected only a few times. The chain uses TRBV9 and TRBJ2-5; D ambiguous. Germline lookup yields CDR1 SGDLS and CDR2 YYNGEE. Trimming took off 0 bases at V and 6 bases at J, with 9 bases between the two ends. The CDR3 spans 13 residues. CDR3 residues: CASSVAGSQTQYF. CDR3 bases: TGTGCCAGCAGCGTAGCGGGCAGTCAGACCCAGTACTTC.

This clonotype was seen ten or more times. This chain links TRBV6-2 or TRBV6-3 with TRBJ1-2; D remains ambiguous. The ends were cut back, 8 bases at V and 4 bases at J, with 8 bases in the middle. CDR1 MNHEY and CDR2 SVGEGT come from the germline V gene. The CDR3 has 11 residues. This chain's CDR3 is CASGDSYGYTF. In nucleotides, the CDR3 is TGTGCCAGCGGCGATTCCTATGGCTACACCTTC.

V usage is TRBV20-1 and J usage is TRBJ1-2; D is unclear. Per the germline V gene, CDR1 is DFQATT and CDR2 is SNEGSKA (reference sequence). V was clipped by 3 bases and J by 0 bases, with 14 bases between them. The CDR3 runs to 15 residues. The CDR3 loop is CSASRDKGTNYGYTF. The CDR3 DNA is TGCAGTGCTAGCCGGGATAAAGGGACTAACTATGGCTACACCTTC.

The chain recombines TRBV20-1 with TRBJ2-1, with TRBD2 matching over 7 bases. Matching the DNA end better, TRBJ2-7 makes the J call doubtful. The germline gives CDR1 DFQATT, CDR2 SNEGSKA (reference sequence). The length of the CDR3 is 14 residues. This CDR3 is CSASSGKSYNEQYF. CDR3 nucleotide sequence: TGCAGTGCTTCCAGCGGGAAATCCTACAATGAGCAGTACTTC.

V usage is TRBV28 and J usage is TRBJ2-4, with D tentatively TRBD1 (6 bases). CDR3 size: 16 residues. V was clipped by 4 bases and J by 1 base, with 14 bases between them. Germline V gene lookup returns CDR1 MDHEN and CDR2 SYDVKM. CDR3 sequence: CASSWWDNSAKNIQYF. CDR3 in DNA: TGTGCCAGCAGTTGGTGGGACAACAGTGCCAAAAACATTCAGTACTTC.

The chain recombines TRBV28 with TRBJ2-7; TRBD1 agrees at 7 bases. There are 15 residues in the CDR3. The junction had 10 bases not matched to a gene; V was cut back by 5 bases and J by 3 bases. Germline assignment: CDR1 MDHEN and CDR2 SYDVKM. This CDR3 reads CASSTPGTVNYEQYF. The DNA of the CDR3 is TGTGCCAGCAGTACGCCGGGGACAGTAAACTACGAGCAGTACTTC.

The V gene is TRBV2, the J gene TRBJ2-5; D gene ambiguous. In germline, CDR1 is SNHLY, CDR2 FYNNEI. This CDR3 has 13 residues. Trimming pared 7 bases from V and 2 bases from J, leaving 11 bases between. CDR3 region: CASNERPQETQYF. CDR3 sequence (DNA): TGTGCCAGCAATGAGCGCCCTCAAGAGACCCAGTACTTC.